Shown below are 17 T cell receptor beta chains from a single sample sequenced in a study of regulatory T cells in long-lasting Graves disease. Time point of the sample: newly diagnosed GD, antithyroid drugs for less than 3 months. Isolated PBMC RNA provided the starting material for the TCR library. The authors built TCR beta libraries using iRepertoire HTBI primers and Arm-PCR of CDR3 regions. One entry per CDR3 protein, called by TCRdb with MiXCR from the multiplex PCR reads. There are about 540,000 distinct CDR3 sequences in the sample; approximately 12% occur only once, and roughly a tenth lies in the top ten. This sample was also put to use in a study of T cells in Graves' hyperthyroidism and ophthalmopathy.

The source material was peripheral blood mononuclear cells (PBMCs), sampled at new diagnosis, from a patient treated with antithyroid drugs. The origin of the receptors is a man aged 30-40 years with Graves disease.

The chain uses TRBV4-1 and TRBJ2-7; 9 bases fit TRBD2. CDR1 is MGHRA and CDR2 is YSYEKL in the germline V gene. Trimming at V came to 1 base and at J to 2 bases, leaving 9 bases not matched to a gene. This CDR3 has 17 amino acids. The CDR3, as DNA: TGCGCCAGCAGCCAAGGAAGTATGACTAGCGGAACCTACGAGCAGTACTTC. This translates into CASSQGSMTSGTYEQYF.

This clonotype has at least ten counts. CDR3 sequence: CAWSSGGRGNEQFF. CDR3 sequence (DNA): TGTGCCTGGAGTTCCGGCGGGAGAGGCAATGAGCAGTTCTTC. The rearrangement links TRBV30 to TRBJ2-1, with 7 bases lining up with TRBD2. Germline V gives CDR1 GTSNPN, CDR2 SVGIG (reference sequence). CDR3 length: 14 residues. V was pared by 2 bases and J by 6 bases, with 7 bases of the junction left unmatched.

This clonotype was seen at least ten times. The V call is TRBV6-5, the J call TRBJ2-1; 11 bases are a match to TRBD2. V was pared by 3 bases and J by 5 bases, with 6 bases of the junction left unmatched. Germline loops: CDR1 MNHEY, CDR2 SVGAGI. CDR3 length: 16 residues. CDR3 nucleotide sequence: TGTGCCAGCAGTTATCATGTGGGACTAGCGGACAATGAGCAGTTCTTC. Translating gives CASSYHVGLADNEQFF.

This clonotype was observed many times. DNA of the CDR3: TGTGCCAGCAGTGCCGCCGGGACGGCATCCTACGAGCAGTACTTC. Protein product: CASSAAGTASYEQYF. The rearrangement links TRBV6-1 to TRBJ2-7; D may match TRBD1 or TRBD2 (5 bases each). Germline V gene lookup returns CDR1 MNHNS and CDR2 SASEGT. The V and J ends lost 4 bases and 1 base respectively, with 14 bases between them. The CDR3 length is 15 residues.

This clonotype was counted ten times or more. This sequence joins TRBV5-1 and TRBJ1-5, with D uncertain. The CDR3 loop spans 13 amino acids. The germline CDR1 and CDR2 sequences are SGHRS and YFSETQ. The ends were cut back, 0 bases at V and 9 bases at J, with 10 bases in the middle. Written as DNA, the CDR3 is TGCGCCAGCAGCTTGGCCGGCGAGTCGCCCCAGCATTTT. This encodes CASSLAGESPQHF.

This clonotype showed up many times. This chain uses TRBV7-3 with TRBJ2-3, with 8 bases matching TRBD2. Germline V gene sequence: CDR1 SGHTA, CDR2 FQGTGA. V gave up 5 bases and J gave up 5 bases; unmatched junction bases: 6. The CDR3 extends over 14 amino acids. The CDR3 region is CASSVGTRGDTQYF. Written as DNA, the CDR3 is TGTGCCAGCAGCGTAGGGACTAGGGGAGATACGCAGTATTTT.

On this clonotype itself: One base away lies a much larger clone, so this may be a sequencing read error. The chain couples TRBV12-3 or TRBV12-4 to TRBJ1-5; the D gene is possibly TRBD1 (6 bases). Trimming pared 8 bases from V and 4 bases from J, leaving 18 bases between. This CDR3 has 15 amino acids. CDR3 in amino acids: CASRAQAGANQPQHF. In DNA form, the CDR3 reads TGTGCCAGCCGAGCGCAGGCAGGGGCTAATCAGCCCCAGCATTTT.

The gene calls are TRBV9 and TRBJ2-7, with 12 bases identical to TRBD2. CDR1 is SGDLS and CDR2 is YYNGEE in the germline V gene. CDR3 length: 15 amino acids. Trimming at V came to 3 bases and at J to 5 bases, leaving 6 bases not matched to a gene. In DNA, the CDR3 is TGTGCCAGCAGCGGGGGACTAGCGGGCATGGACGAGCAGTACTTC. Translation gives CASSGGLAGMDEQYF.

In this sample, this clonotype turned up many times. V and J are TRBV20-1 and TRBJ1-1; TRBD1 might be the D (6 bases). Germline CDR1 DFQATT, CDR2 SNEGSKA (reference sequence). Trimming stripped 0 bases from V and 1 base from J, with 21 bases between. There are 18 residues in the CDR3. CDR3 coding DNA: TGCAGTGCTAGAGATCTACTTGCCAGGGGAGCCTCGAACACTGAAGCTTTCTTT. Its translation is CSARDLLARGASNTEAFF.

This clonotype has more than one count but fewer than ten. In DNA form, the CDR3 reads TGTGCCACCAGTGTCGGAGGGGGATATGGCTACACCTTC. Translation gives CATSVGGGYGYTF. V gene TRBV24-1 combines with J gene TRBJ1-2; tentative D call: TRBD1 (6 bases). The CDR3 runs to 13 residues. V lost 5 bases and J 5 bases, leaving 11 bases between the germline ends. From germline, CDR1 is KGHDR and CDR2 SFDVKD.

This clonotype occurred once. The rearrangement links TRBV28 to TRBJ1-5; no clear D. Germline CDR1 MDHEN, CDR2 SYDVKM. V lost 2 bases to trimming and J lost 3 bases, with 11 bases between them. CDR3 length: 15 amino acids. For the CDR3, the DNA is TGTGCCAGCAGTTTAGGGTGGAGGGCCAATCAGCCCCAGCATTTT. Amino acids: CASSLGWRANQPQHF.

The chain combines TRBV6-1 with TRBJ2-3; D not resolved. Trimming removed 6 bases at V and 2 bases at J, with 9 bases between. The CDR3 sequence is 13 residues long. Germline V gene data show CDR1 as MNHNS and CDR2 as SASEGT. The CDR3 loop is CASSPHYTDTQYF. In DNA, the CDR3 is TGTGCCAGCAGCCCCCACTACACAGATACGCAGTATTTT.

This clonotype was counted many times. V and J are TRBV6-1 and TRBJ1-1; 7 nucleotides match TRBD1. With 8 bases clipped from V and 7 bases from J, the junction kept 7 bases outside the gene matches. The CDR3 is 12 residues long. CDR1 is MNHNS, CDR2 SASEGT, per germline. CDR3 protein: CASRDSSFEAFF. Written as DNA, the CDR3 is TGTGCCAGCCGGGACAGTAGCTTTGAAGCTTTCTTT.

Remarks on this clonotype: A much larger clone differs by one base, so this may be a read error. This chain uses TRBV20-1 with TRBJ2-1, with 8 bases aligning to TRBD2. The CDR3 length is 16 residues. CDR1 is DFQATT and CDR2 is SNEGSKA in the germline V gene (reference sequence). CDR3 bases: TGCAGTGCTAGAGGGCCGGGAGGGGCGACCTACAATGAGCAGTCCTTC. It translates to CSARGPGGATYNEQSF.

This clonotype was counted ten times or more. This sequence joins TRBV5-1 and TRBJ1-2; D is ambiguous. The CDR3 spans 15 residues. V was pared by 0 bases and J by 5 bases, with 14 bases between. The germline CDR1 and CDR2 sequences are SGHRS and YFSETQ. This CDR3 reads CASSLGRRLHYGYTF. The CDR3 region has the DNA TGCGCCAGCAGCTTGGGGAGGCGCCTCCATTATGGCTACACCTTC.

The table lists this clonotype with many counts. The J gene is TRBJ1-4, the V gene TRBV6-5; a possible D gene is TRBD1 (5 bases). The CDR3 is 14 amino acids. Germline CDR1 is MNHEY and CDR2 is SVGAGI. V lost 4 bases and J lost 5, with 11 bases in between. The CDR3 DNA is TGTGCCAGCAGTTCGGGACGGCTGAATGAAAAACTGTTTTTT. It translates to CASSSGRLNEKLFF.

Here the CDR3 DNA reads TGTGCCAGCAGCTGGAGAAGGGCAGGGGTAAGAGAGAGGTCTGAAGCTTTCTTT. Translating it yields CASSWRRAGVRERSEAFF. The J gene is TRBJ1-1, the V gene TRBV7-6; TRBD1 is a possible D gene (6 bases). The CDR3 is 18 residues long. Trimming shortened V by 4 bases and J by 6 bases, and 27 bases separated the two germline ends. Germline lookup yields CDR1 SGHVS and CDR2 FNYEAQ.